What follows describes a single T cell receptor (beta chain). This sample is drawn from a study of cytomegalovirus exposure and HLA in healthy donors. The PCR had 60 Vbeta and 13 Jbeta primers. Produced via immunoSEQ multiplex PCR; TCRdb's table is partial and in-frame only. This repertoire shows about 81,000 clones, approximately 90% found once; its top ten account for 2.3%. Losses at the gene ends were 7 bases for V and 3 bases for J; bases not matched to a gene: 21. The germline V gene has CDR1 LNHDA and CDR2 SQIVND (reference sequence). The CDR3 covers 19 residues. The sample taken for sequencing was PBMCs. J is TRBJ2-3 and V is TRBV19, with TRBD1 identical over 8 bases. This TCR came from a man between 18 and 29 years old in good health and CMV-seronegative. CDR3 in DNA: TGTGCCAGTACTATCCAACGCCCTCTTGGACAGGGTGGAACAGATACGCAGTATTTT. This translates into CASTIQRPLGQGGTDTQYF.